This T cell receptor (beta chain) originates from a study of blood T cell repertoires in COVID-19. Recruits, aged about 18 to 90 years, lived in 24 US areas. V was pared by 4 bases and J by 6 bases, with 18 bases between. The CDR3 consists of 15 residues. The germline CDR1 and CDR2 sequences are SEHNR and FQNEAQ (reference sequence). Source study methods: Quantification of nucleated cells was approximated via reference gene primer amplification. This table comes from immunoSEQ multiplex PCR, and its TCRdb copy is limited to in-frame clones, with some not included. The V and J calls and clone size were taken over from that table, and D and trimming were inferred from the DNA. The table lists roughly 250,000 clones, 80% to 95% of them singletons.

The sequencing input was PBMCs or T cells enriched from blood (not recorded which). V and J are TRBV7-9 and TRBJ1-2; D unclear. The sequence was collected from a woman between 18 and 30 years old who had recovered from COVID-19. The CDR3 DNA follows: TGTGCCAGCAGCTCTGCCGAGGCAGTTAAGAATGGCTACACCTTC. This translates into CASSSAEAVKNGYTF.